Given below is one TCR beta chain in context. Its antigen is unidentified. The sample belongs to a study of post-analysis software for immune sequencing data. Prepared libraries of TCR beta cDNA carried unique molecular identifiers. MiXCR, run by TCRdb on the PCR reads, gives a single entry per CDR3 protein. The data contain about 810,000 distinct CDR3 sequences, around 53% of them singletons. This CDR3 is 15 amino acids long. Findings and limits, study-wide: The study found significantly lower normalized Chao1 diversity in multiple sclerosis patients than in controls. Higher frequency in patients than in controls was seen for about 5 TRBV segments, with TRBV5-6, TRBV5-1 and TRBV20-1 among them. Under the F measure, samples that were prepared in one batch clustered strongly together.

The gene calls are TRBV12-3 or TRBV12-4 and TRBJ2-4; D unclear. The end of the DNA fits TRBJ2-5 better, so the J call may be wrong. Source material: blood. The TCR sequence derives from a girl aged 5 to 17 with multiple sclerosis. CDR3 in DNA: TGTGCCAGCAGTCCCCGACCCGAGATGCAAGAGACCCAGTACTTC. Its protein is CASSPRPEMQETQYF.